A single sample is the source of the 15 T cell receptor beta chains below, sequenced in a study of cytomegalovirus exposure and HLA in healthy donors. Sequenced by immunoSEQ multiplex PCR; TCRdb stores in-frame clones only, minus some. Among approximately 98,000 clones listed, approximately 96% were seen once. The sequencing sample was made of PBMCs. These receptors originate from a woman aged 18-29 years in good health and CMV-seronegative.

V is TRBV27 and J is TRBJ2-3; D perhaps matches TRBD2 (7 bases). The germline V gene has CDR1 MNHEY and CDR2 SMNVEV (reference sequence). The CDR3 is 15 residues long. Trimming cost V 5 bases and J 4 bases, with 16 bases left between them. Written as DNA, the CDR3 is TGTGCCAGCAGTAGGGTGGGGGGGCTTTCAGATACGCAGTATTTT. This encodes CASSRVGGLSDTQYF.

The chain couples TRBV4-3 to TRBJ2-2; 12 nucleotides agree with TRBD2. J was trimmed by 4 bases and V by 3 bases; bases with no gene match: 6. The germline CDR1 and CDR2 sequences are LGHNA and YSLEER. The CDR3 has 17 amino acids. The CDR3 reads CASSHSSGGAVTGELFF. Here the CDR3 DNA reads TGCGCCAGCAGCCACTCTAGCGGGGGGGCGGTCACCGGGGAGCTGTTTTTT.

The rearrangement joins TRBV4-1 to TRBJ2-5; TRBD2 might be the D (5 bases). Germline values: CDR1 MGHRA, CDR2 YSYEKL. The length of the CDR3 is 15 residues. V was cut by 0 bases and J by 2 bases, with 10 bases left in between. In nucleotides, the CDR3 is TGCGCCAGCAGCCAAGATCTAGGCGGGCAAGAGACCCAGTACTTC. Amino acid sequence: CASSQDLGGQETQYF.

V is TRBV5-6 and J is TRBJ2-1; 10 bases fit TRBD1. The germline gives CDR1 SGHDT, CDR2 YYEEEE. With 4 bases clipped from V and 3 bases from J, the junction kept 7 bases outside the gene matches. This CDR3 comprises 16 residues. The CDR3 protein is CASSRDRGLIYNEQFF. In DNA, the CDR3 is TGTGCCAGCAGCCGCGACAGGGGGCTAATCTACAATGAGCAGTTCTTC. The full variable domain, rest sourced from reference TRBV5-6 and TRBJ2-1, is DAGVTQSPTHLIKTRGQQVTLRCSPKSGHDTVSWYQQALGQGPQFIFQYYEEEERQRGNFPDRFSGHQFPNYSSELNVNALLLGDSALYLCASSRDRGLIYNEQFFGPGTRLTVL.

The CDR3: CASSLGPGQPQHF. DNA of the CDR3: TGTGCCAGCAGCTTAGGTCCAGGTCAGCCCCAGCATTTT. The V and J genes are TRBV11-2 and TRBJ1-5; no clear D gene. In germline, CDR1 is SGHAT, CDR2 FQNNGV. The CDR3 has 13 residues. V dropped 1 base and J dropped 6 bases, with 7 bases sitting between them.

This sequence joins TRBV25-1 and TRBJ2-3; TRBD2 might be the D (5 bases). CDR3 length equals 16 residues. Per the germline V gene, CDR1 is MGHDK and CDR2 is SYGVNS. V was trimmed by 1 base and J by 3 bases, leaving 14 bases between them. The CDR3 spells CASSESRLPGTDTQYF. The CDR3 DNA follows: TGTGCCAGCAGTGAATCGCGATTGCCGGGGACAGATACGCAGTATTTT. The full variable domain, its missing parts supplied by reference TRBV25-1 and TRBJ2-3, is EADIYQTPRYLVIGTGKKITLECSQTMGHDKMYWYQQDPGMELHLIHYSYGVNSTEKGDLSSESTVSRIRTEHFPLTLESARPSHTSQYLCASSESRLPGTDTQYFGPGTRLTVL.

This clone was seen a single time. V usage is TRBV11-2 and J usage is TRBJ1-4; D is possibly TRBD1 (6 bases). Germline V gene data show CDR1 as SGHAT and CDR2 as FQNNGV. Trimming shortened V by 0 bases and J by 14 bases, and 13 bases separated the two germline ends. The CDR3 extends over 13 amino acids. CDR3 DNA sequence: TGTGCCAGCAGCTTAGAGGACAGCCCACAGCTGTTTTTT. It yields the protein CASSLEDSPQLFF. The whole variable domain, remainder taken from reference TRBV11-2 and TRBJ1-4, is EAGVAQSPRYKIIEKRQSVAFWCNPISGHATLYWYQQILGQGPKLLIQFQNNGVVDDSQLPKDRFSAERLKGVDSTLKIQPAKLEDSAVYLCASSLEDSPQLFFGSGTQLSVL.

The chain employs TRBV7-8 and TRBJ2-7; 8 bases are a match to TRBD2. Trimming took 1 base from V and 5 from J; bases not matched to a gene: 22. Germline-derived CDR1 and CDR2 are SGHVS and FQNEAQ. The CDR3 spans 20 residues. CDR3 bases: TGTGCCAGCAGCTTAGTCGGGGTATTCGGGGGGGGCTCCCAAGGGAACGAGCAGTACTTC. This sequence encodes CASSLVGVFGGGSQGNEQYF. The variable domain in full, with the rest retrieved from reference TRBV7-8 and TRBJ2-7, is GAGVSQSPRYKVAKRGQDVALRCDPISGHVSLFWYQQALGQGPEFLTYFQNEAQLDKSGLPSDRFFAERPEGSVSTLKIQRTQQEDSAVYLCASSLVGVFGGGSQGNEQYFGPGTRLTVT.

This chain connects TRBV6-1 to TRBJ1-4, with a tentative D call TRBD1 (6 bases). V was clipped by 6 bases and J by 4 bases, with 12 bases between them. There are 14 residues in the CDR3. Looked up from germline, CDR1 is MNHNS and CDR2 is SASEGT. In DNA, the CDR3 is TGTGCCAGCAGCGTGGACAGCTTTAATGAAAAACTGTTTTTT. Protein: CASSVDSFNEKLFF.

V is TRBV2 and J is TRBJ2-3, with TRBD2 matching over 9 bases. CDR1 is SNHLY, CDR2 FYNNEI, per germline. This CDR3 region has 15 residues. V shed 8 bases, J shed 0 bases, and the junction held 6 bases outside the gene matches. In DNA, the CDR3 is TGTGCCAGCGGAGCGGGGGGCCTTAGCACAGATACGCAGTATTTT. The encoded protein is CASGAGGLSTDTQYF.

The J gene is TRBJ2-7, the V gene TRBV6-5, with 11 bases fitting TRBD1. The CDR3 is 15 amino acids. With 7 bases clipped from V and 3 bases from J, the junction kept 8 bases outside the gene matches. CDR1 and CDR2 from the germline V gene are MNHEY and SVGAGI. This chain's CDR3 is CASTPGTGGFYEQYF. CDR3 coding DNA: TGTGCCAGCACCCCCGGGACAGGGGGATTCTACGAGCAGTACTTC.

CDR3 residues: CASSLDRVGNQPQHF. CDR3 nucleotides: TGTGCCAGTAGCCTAGACAGGGTAGGGAATCAGCCCCAGCATTTT. J is TRBJ1-5 and V is TRBV19, with 7 bases identical to TRBD1. With 6 bases clipped from V and 4 bases from J, the junction kept 9 bases outside the gene matches. The CDR3 extends over 15 amino acids. CDR1 is LNHDA, CDR2 SQIVND, per germline (reference sequence).

The chain combines TRBV27 with TRBJ2-1; TRBD2 might be the D (6 bases). The germline CDR1 and CDR2 sequences are MNHEY and SMNVEV (reference sequence). The length of the CDR3 is 18 residues. Trimming stripped 5 bases from V and 5 bases from J, with 25 bases between. For the CDR3, the DNA is TGTGCCAGCAGTGGGTACCCATGGAAGGGACTTTCGGACAATGAGCAGTTCTTC. This encodes CASSGYPWKGLSDNEQFF.

The J gene is TRBJ2-5, the V gene TRBV11-1; 7 bases map to TRBD1. Trimming cost V 3 bases and J 4 bases; bases outside gene matches: 8. Germline-derived CDR1 and CDR2 are SGHAT and FQDESV (reference sequence). This CDR3 has 15 residues. The CDR3 region has the DNA TGTGCCAGCAGCTTGGACAGGAGGCGATTAGAGACCCAGTACTTC. The encoded protein is CASSLDRRRLETQYF. Full variable domain (outside the CDR3, taken from reference TRBV11-1 and TRBJ2-5): EAEVAQSPRYKITEKSQAVAFWCDPISGHATLYWYRQILGQGPELLVQFQDESVVDDSQLPKDRFSAERLKGVDSTLKIQPAELGDSAMYLCASSLDRRRLETQYFGPGTRLLVL.

V gene TRBV5-5 combines with J gene TRBJ1-2; D is unclear. The CDR3 consists of 15 residues. With 2 bases removed from V and 1 base from J, the gap between germline ends came to 12 bases. The V gene's germline CDR1 is SGHKS and CDR2 YYEKEE (reference sequence). The DNA of the CDR3 is TGTGCCAGCAGCTTCCTGGGAGGCCTTAACTATGGCTACACCTTC. This codes for CASSFLGGLNYGYTF. The full variable domain, its missing parts supplied by reference TRBV5-5 and TRBJ1-2, is DAGVTQSPTHLIKTRGQQVTLRCSPISGHKSVSWYQQVLGQGPQFIFQYYEKEERGRGNFPDRFSARQFPNYSSELNVNALLLGDSALYLCASSFLGGLNYGYTFGSGTRLTVV.